This entry lists 2 T cell receptor beta chains sequenced from one sample in a study of shared clonotypes between healthy human individuals. Libraries were prepared by immunoSEQ multiplex PCR; TCRdb keeps only in-frame clonotypes and omits some of them. Of roughly 1,000,000 clones listed, around three quarters are singletons. The sequenced sample was memory CD4+ T cells from PBMCs. Subset described: CD45RA-negative fraction. The receptor set was obtained from a man aged 18 to 30 in good health. Some clones in this sample may be carry-over from other donors' samples.

The chain uses TRBV4-2 and TRBJ1-5; D might be TRBD1 (6 bases). CDR3 length: 18 amino acids. Germline CDR1 LGHNA, CDR2 YNFKEQ. Trimming removed 5 bases from V and 0 bases from J, with 20 bases in between. This CDR3 is CASSVKNWNRDSNQPQHF. CDR3 DNA sequence: TGTGCCAGCAGCGTTAAAAACTGGAACAGGGATAGCAATCAGCCCCAGCATTTT.

This clone was picked up a small number of times. The gene calls are TRBV7-9 and TRBJ1-1; D perhaps matches TRBD1 (5 bases). Trimming left V 1 base short and J 6 bases short, with 9 bases between. CDR1 and CDR2 from the germline V gene are SEHNR and FQNEAQ (reference sequence). CDR3 size: 13 residues. For the CDR3, the DNA is TGTGCCAGCAGCTTAGTTCGGGGGGCTGAAGCTTTCTTT. Its protein is CASSLVRGAEAFF.